Below, 14 T cell receptor beta chains from the same sample are listed, as sequenced in a study of T cells after posttransplantation cyclophosphamide. Sequenced by immunoSEQ multiplex PCR; TCRdb stores in-frame clones only, minus some. The sample offers about 30,000 clones and no singletons, the top ten holding about 2.5%. Specimen: PBMCs. Receptors were obtained from an older woman in good health, CMV-negative, and a related stem cell transplant donor.

At least ten counts were recorded for this clone. V and J are TRBV28 and TRBJ2-7, with 9 nucleotides matching TRBD2. The germline V gene has CDR1 MDHEN and CDR2 SYDVKM. This CDR3 spans 17 amino acids. The trim removed 2 bases at V and 0 bases at J, leaving 8 bases unmatched. The CDR3 reads CASSLGHSGSASYEQYF. The CDR3 region has the DNA TGTGCCAGCAGTTTAGGTCATAGCGGGAGCGCCTCCTACGAGCAGTACTTC. Full variable domain (outside the CDR3, taken from reference TRBV28 and TRBJ2-7): DVKVTQSSRYLVKRTGEKVFLECVQDMDHENMFWYRQDPGLGLRLIYFSYDVKMKEKGDIPEGYSVSREKKERFSLILESASTNQTSMYLCASSLGHSGSASYEQYFGPGTRLTVT.

This clone was seen at least ten times. The rearrangement joins TRBV28 to TRBJ1-3, with TRBD1 identical over 10 bases. The junction had 6 bases not matched to a gene; V was cut back by 5 bases and J by 5 bases. Germline loops: CDR1 MDHEN, CDR2 SYDVKM. The length of the CDR3 is 15 residues. Here the CDR3 reads CASSPPGQGRNTIYF. For the CDR3, the DNA is TGTGCCAGCAGTCCCCCGGGACAGGGGAGAAACACCATATATTTT.

The CDR3 coding sequence is TGTGCCAGCAGCTTTTCTTCATATGTCGGGACTAGGAAAGAGACCCAGTACTTC. Residues: CASSFSSYVGTRKETQYF. The genes are TRBV7-8 and TRBJ2-5; 8 bases agree with TRBD2. This CDR3 spans 18 amino acids. Germline V lookup: CDR1 SGHVS, CDR2 FQNEAQ. V shed 3 bases, J shed 3 bases, and the junction held 15 bases outside the gene matches.

This clone was detected a few times. The chain uses TRBV5-1 and TRBJ2-7; maybe TRBD1 (5 bases). Per the germline V gene, CDR1 is SGHRS and CDR2 is YFSETQ. Trimming took off 0 bases at V and 2 bases at J, with 9 bases between the two ends. The CDR3 sequence is 14 residues long. The CDR3 loop is CASSLGQTTYEQYF. The CDR3 coding sequence is TGCGCCAGCAGCTTGGGACAGACAACCTACGAGCAGTACTTC.

This clone was found many times. The rearrangement links TRBV6-2 or TRBV6-3 to TRBJ1-1; perhaps TRBD1 as D (5 bases). The CDR3 spans 16 residues. V was clipped by 8 bases and J by 2 bases, with 21 bases between them. Germline V CDR1 and CDR2: MNHEY, SVGEGT. CDR3 sequence (DNA): TGTGCCAGCCAACGGCTCACAGGCGTCTTAAACACTGAAGCTTTCTTT. It is translated as CASQRLTGVLNTEAFF.

There are a few counts of this clone. This sequence joins TRBV28 and TRBJ2-5; TRBD2 agrees at 7 bases. The V segment lost 4 bases and the J segment 2 bases; nucleotides outside the gene matches: 10. The germline V gene encodes CDR1 MDHEN and CDR2 SYDVKM. CDR3 size: 16 residues. The DNA for the CDR3 is TGTGCCAGCAGTTCCCCTTGGAGCGGGACTCAAGAGACCCAGTACTTC. This translates into CASSSPWSGTQETQYF.

This clone came up a few times. The V and J genes are TRBV7-2 and TRBJ2-7, with 10 bases fitting TRBD1. The CDR3 totals 14 residues. Losses at the gene ends were 3 bases for V and 2 bases for J; bases not matched to a gene: 1. The germline V gene has CDR1 SGHTA and CDR2 FQGNSA. The CDR3 DNA follows: TGTGCCAGCAGCTTGACAGGGGGCGCCTACGAGCAGTACTTC. Its protein is CASSLTGGAYEQYF.

This clone was picked up many times. The chain has TRBV7-2 and TRBJ2-1; 7 nucleotides align to TRBD2. Germline V lookup: CDR1 SGHTA, CDR2 FQGNSA. CDR3 length: 17 residues. V gave up 4 bases and J gave up 6 bases; unmatched junction bases: 15. CDR3 sequence: CASSWRLASGGSNEQFF. The CDR3 region has the DNA TGTGCCAGCAGCTGGCGACTGGCTAGCGGAGGCTCCAATGAGCAGTTCTTC.

This clone was detected ten times or more. This CDR3 is CASSSIGRDEQFF. CDR3 nucleotide sequence: TGTGCCAGCAGTTCCATTGGAAGGGATGAGCAGTTCTTC. V and J are TRBV11-2 and TRBJ2-1; D gene uncertain. The CDR3 sequence is 13 residues long. Germline V gives CDR1 SGHAT, CDR2 FQNNGV. The V end lost 6 bases, the J end lost 8 bases, and 14 bases lay between the germline ends.

This clone appeared many times. This chain links TRBV6-6 with TRBJ2-1; 8 nucleotides line up with TRBD1. CDR1 is MNHNY and CDR2 is SVGAGI in the germline V gene (reference sequence). V shed 6 bases and J 4 bases; nucleotides not matched to a gene: 2. The CDR3 is 13 amino acids. CDR3 sequence reads: CASSRTGYNEQFF. The CDR3 DNA sequence: TGTGCCAGCAGCCGGACAGGGTACAATGAGCAGTTCTTC.

The rearrangement joins TRBV29-1 to TRBJ2-7, with D possibly being TRBD1 (6 bases). V was cut by 3 bases and J by 3 bases, with 9 bases left in between. The CDR3 length is 12 residues. Germline loops: CDR1 SQVTM, CDR2 ANQGSEA. The CDR3 region has the DNA TGCAGCGTTGAGACAGGCAGCTACGAGCAGTACTTC. This gives the protein CSVETGSYEQYF.

This clone appeared many times. The gene calls are TRBV27 and TRBJ1-3, with D perhaps TRBD1 (6 bases). The V gene's germline CDR1 is MNHEY and CDR2 SMNVEV (reference sequence). V was pared by 9 bases and J by 5 bases, with 11 bases between. The CDR3 is 12 amino acids. The CDR3 DNA is TGTGCCAGTAGGGGGGGACGAAACACCATATATTTT. Amino acid sequence: CASRGGRNTIYF.

This clone showed up just a few times. The chain carries TRBV9 and TRBJ1-2; weak D call: TRBD1 (6 bases). The germline gives CDR1 SGDLS, CDR2 YYNGEE. This CDR3 is 13 amino acids long. The V end lost 4 bases, the J end lost 4 bases, and 11 bases lay between the germline ends. CDR3 DNA: TGTGCCAGCAGCCCCTTAGGGGGCTATGGCTACACCTTC. Translating gives CASSPLGGYGYTF.

At least ten counts were recorded for this clone. The chain joins TRBV5-1 to TRBJ1-1, with TRBD1 matching over 8 bases. The CDR3 runs to 16 residues. Germline loops: CDR1 SGHRS, CDR2 YFSETQ. V dropped 4 bases and J dropped 4; count of bases not matched to a gene: 12. CDR3 loop: CASSPTPDRVGTEAFF. The DNA for the CDR3 is TGCGCCAGCAGCCCCACACCGGACAGGGTTGGCACTGAAGCTTTCTTT.